The 21 T cell receptor beta chains presented below share a single source sample, sequenced in a study of T cells after yellow fever vaccination. TCRdb recomputed calls from the 5' RACE reads with MiXCR, one row per CDR3 protein. Altogether 310,000 or so distinct CDR3 sequences are present, approximately 7% being singletons, with the ten largest covering roughly a sixth. The sample consisted of PBMCs, taken around 45 days after the first yellow fever vaccination. The receptor set was obtained from a man between 18 and 29 years old who received the YFV17D yellow fever vaccine.

The table lists this clonotype with a few counts. The chain joins TRBV6-5 to TRBJ1-1; a weak D match, TRBD1 (6 bases). In germline, CDR1 is MNHEY, CDR2 SVGAGI. This CDR3 has 14 amino acids. Trimming cost V 2 bases and J 1 base, with 8 bases left between them. DNA for the CDR3: TGTGCCAGCAGTTACCTGACAGGGAACACTGAAGCTTTCTTT. This codes for CASSYLTGNTEAFF.

This clonotype appeared a few times. The chain joins TRBV5-4 to TRBJ2-3; a weak D match, TRBD2 (6 bases). This CDR3 has 16 residues. Germline V gives CDR1 SGHNT, CDR2 YYREEE (reference sequence). Trimming took off 1 base at V and 3 bases at J, with 15 bases between the two ends. Here the CDR3 reads CASSLREYGGTDTQYF. The CDR3 bases are TGTGCCAGCAGCTTGAGGGAGTATGGAGGGACAGATACGCAGTATTTT.

This clonotype has at least ten counts. V and J are TRBV20-1 and TRBJ2-1, with D possibly being TRBD2 (5 bases). This CDR3 is built from 12 residues. V lost 6 bases and J lost 11, with 17 bases in between. Per the germline V gene, CDR1 is DFQATT and CDR2 is SNEGSKA (reference sequence). The chain's CDR3 is CSAPGLARQQFF. CDR3 coding DNA: TGCAGTGCGCCAGGACTGGCCCGCCAGCAGTTCTTC.

V usage is TRBV5-6 and J usage is TRBJ1-1; D not certain. The CDR3 has 15 residues. V was shortened by 5 bases and J by 1 base, with 15 bases between the two germline ends. Germline values: CDR1 SGHDT, CDR2 YYEEEE. Here the CDR3 DNA reads TGTGCCAGCAGTCGTGGTGCCAATTCGAACACTGAAGCTTTCTTT. This gives the protein CASSRGANSNTEAFF.

This clonotype has only a few counts. The V and J genes are TRBV2 and TRBJ2-3, with D perhaps TRBD2 (6 bases). Trimming stripped 11 bases from V and 3 bases from J, with 12 bases between. CDR3 length: 12 amino acids. Germline CDR1 SNHLY, CDR2 FYNNEI. The CDR3 DNA reads TGTGCCCTCGGAGGGGTGACAGATACGCAGTATTTT. It is translated as CALGGVTDTQYF. Combining the CDR3 with reference TRBV2 and TRBJ2-3 gives the whole variable domain EPEVTQTPSHQVTQMGQEVILRCVPISNHLYFYWYRQILGQKVEFLVSFYNNEISEKSEIFDDQFSVERPDGSNFTLKIRSTKLEDSAMYFCALGGVTDTQYFGPGTRLTVL.

A few counts support this clonotype. V gene TRBV7-9 combines with J gene TRBJ2-3; 9 bases align to TRBD2. V was pared by 2 bases and J by 0 bases, with 6 bases of the junction left unmatched. The CDR3 has 17 residues. Germline CDR1 SEHNR, CDR2 FQNEAQ (reference sequence). DNA of the CDR3: TGTGCCAGCAGCTTAACGGTAGCGGGGGAGAGCACAGATACGCAGTATTTT. Protein sequence: CASSLTVAGESTDTQYF.

This CDR3 reads CASSQVIGYEQYF. CDR3 coding DNA: TGCGCCAGCAGCCAAGTAATCGGGTACGAGCAGTACTTC. The rearrangement links TRBV4-3 to TRBJ2-7; D gene unclear. The CDR3 loop spans 13 amino acids. CDR1 is LGHNA, CDR2 YSLEER, per germline. V was pared by 1 base and J by 4 bases, with 8 bases between.

This clonotype was seen a handful of times. V is TRBV20-1 and J is TRBJ2-5, with a possible D match to TRBD2 (5 bases). Trimming shortened V by 5 bases and J by 2 bases, and 15 bases separated the two germline ends. The CDR3 runs to 14 residues. CDR1 DFQATT and CDR2 SNEGSKA come from the germline V gene (reference sequence). The CDR3 DNA reads as TGCAGTGCTGAGGGAACCCCGGTTCAAGAGACCCAGTACTTC. This codes for CSAEGTPVQETQYF.

This chain uses TRBV12-3 or TRBV12-4 with TRBJ1-1; D is undetermined. Trimming took 3 bases from V and 2 from J, leaving 10 bases between them. This CDR3 has 14 amino acids. The CDR3 loop reads CASSLYRLNTEAFF. The CDR3, as DNA: TGTGCCAGCAGTTTGTACAGACTAAACACTGAAGCTTTCTTT.

In its sample, this clonotype was seen a few times. The chain is built from TRBV19 and TRBJ2-1; D is possibly TRBD2 (7 bases). Trimming removed 4 bases at V and 10 bases at J, with 20 bases between. The CDR3 spans 15 residues. Per the germline V gene, CDR1 is LNHDA and CDR2 is SQIVND (reference sequence). In DNA, the CDR3 is TGTGCCAGTAGTACGAGGGCGGGGGCCGGGGCGGAGCAGTTCTTC. Translation: CASSTRAGAGAEQFF. Variable domain in full (rest from reference TRBV19 and TRBJ2-1): DGGITQSPKYLFRKEGQNVTLSCEQNLNHDAMYWYRQDPGQGLRLIYYSQIVNDFQKGDIAEGYSVSREKKESFPLTVTSAQKNPTAFYLCASSTRAGAGAEQFFGPGTRLTVL.

The sample holds a few counts of this clonotype. The chain uses TRBV7-8 and TRBJ2-7; a weak D match, TRBD2 (6 bases). Deletions cut 1 base from V and 1 base from J, with 8 bases between. CDR1 and CDR2 from the germline V gene are SGHVS and FQNEAQ. The CDR3 is 14 residues long. The CDR3 reads CASSLGGESYEQYF. The CDR3, as DNA: TGTGCCAGCAGCTTAGGCGGGGAGTCCTACGAGCAGTACTTC.

V and J are TRBV19 and TRBJ2-5, with TRBD2 matching over 7 bases. CDR1 and CDR2 (germline): LNHDA, SQIVND (reference sequence). V gave up 10 bases and J gave up 4 bases; unmatched junction bases: 12. The CDR3 runs to 14 residues. The CDR3 DNA is TGTGCCACCAAAGCGGGGCTGGGGGGAGAGACCCAGTACTTC. Amino acid sequence: CATKAGLGGETQYF.

The rearrangement uses TRBV4-3 and TRBJ1-2; the match to TRBD1 covers 10 bases. The V segment lost 0 bases and the J segment 8 bases; nucleotides outside the gene matches: 9. Germline CDR1 LGHNA, CDR2 YSLEER. The CDR3 has 16 residues. The CDR3 here is CASSQDADRGPLGYTF. The CDR3 DNA is TGCGCCAGCAGCCAAGACGCAGACAGGGGGCCTCTCGGCTACACCTTC.

This chain links TRBV20-1 with TRBJ1-2; D gene ambiguous. CDR1 is DFQATT and CDR2 is SNEGSKA in the germline V gene (reference sequence). CDR3 size: 10 residues. The V end was cut by 6 bases, the J end by 4 bases, with 6 bases between. The CDR3 DNA reads TGCAGTGCCTACAGCTATGGCTACACCTTC. Translation: CSAYSYGYTF.

There are a few counts of this clonotype. The genes are TRBV20-1 and TRBJ1-1; 7 bases line up with TRBD1. Germline V gives CDR1 DFQATT, CDR2 SNEGSKA (reference sequence). This CDR3 is 13 amino acids long. The ends lost 6 bases at V and 1 base at J; junction bases unmatched: 5. CDR3 nucleotides: TGCAGTGCAACGACAGGGCCGAACACTGAAGCTTTCTTT. It codes for CSATTGPNTEAFF.

This clonotype has just a few counts. CDR3 nucleotides: TGCAGTGCTAGGATGGGACAGGGGAACACTGAAGCTTTCTTT. Amino acid sequence: CSARMGQGNTEAFF. This chain connects TRBV20-1 to TRBJ1-1; 9 nucleotides agree with TRBD1. This CDR3 spans 14 amino acids. The germline V gene encodes CDR1 DFQATT and CDR2 SNEGSKA (reference sequence). V shed 3 bases and J 1 base; nucleotides not matched to a gene: 3.

This chain joins TRBV7-2 and TRBJ2-3; D gene uncertain. The V and J ends lost 2 bases and 0 bases respectively, with 6 bases between them. This CDR3 is 14 amino acids long. From germline, CDR1 is SGHTA and CDR2 FQGNSA. The CDR3 DNA reads TGTGCCAGCAGCTTAATCCTTAGCACAGATACGCAGTATTTT. It translates to CASSLILSTDTQYF.

This clonotype has only a few counts. The chain uses TRBV5-1 and TRBJ2-1; D gene unclear. CDR3 length equals 16 residues. CDR1 SGHRS and CDR2 YFSETQ come from the germline V gene. V was cut by 4 bases and J by 0 bases, with 14 bases left in between. The CDR3 DNA reads as TGCGCCAGCAGCCCCCGAGGTGCGAGCTCCTACAATGAGCAGTTCTTC. It is translated as CASSPRGASSYNEQFF.

The sample holds a few counts of this clonotype. This chain uses TRBV6-2 or TRBV6-3 with TRBJ2-5, with D uncertain. This CDR3 contains 11 residues. Germline V lookup: CDR1 MNHEY, CDR2 SVGEGT. The V end lost 7 bases, the J end lost 5 bases, and 8 bases lay between the germline ends. The CDR3 loop is CASTSFETQYF. In DNA, the CDR3 is TGTGCCAGCACCTCTTTTGAGACCCAGTACTTC.

The V gene is TRBV29-1, the J gene TRBJ2-2; D unclear. Trimming stripped 7 bases from V and 7 bases from J, with 10 bases between. The CDR3 length is 11 residues. CDR1 is SQVTM and CDR2 is ANQGSEA in the germline V gene. The CDR3 nucleotides read TGCAGCGCTGCAAGGGACGGGGAGCTGTTTTTT. It encodes CSAARDGELFF.

This chain connects TRBV28 to TRBJ2-7; a weak D match, TRBD1 (6 bases). The CDR3 runs to 13 residues. The V gene lost 2 bases and the J gene lost 7 bases, with 12 bases spanning the gap. Germline V gives CDR1 MDHEN, CDR2 SYDVKM. This CDR3 is CASSLRGLLEQYV. The CDR3 bases are TGTGCCAGCAGTTTAAGGGGGTTATTGGAGCAGTACGTC.